The 8 T cell receptor beta chains below were found in one sample sequenced in a study of cytomegalovirus exposure and HLA in healthy donors. The study ran its PCR with 60 Vbeta and 13 Jbeta primers. Using immunoSEQ multiplex PCR, the repertoire was profiled, and TCRdb retains in-frame clones only, with some absent. The sample has some 140,000 clones; around 68% are singletons. Specimen: PBMCs. These receptors came from a man aged 30 to 39 in good health and CMV-seronegative.

The chain has TRBV4-1 and TRBJ1-1; tentatively, D is TRBD1 (5 bases). V was trimmed by 1 base and J by 4 bases, leaving 13 bases between them. The CDR3 is 15 amino acids. Germline loops: CDR1 MGHRA, CDR2 YSYEKL. As DNA, the CDR3 is TGCGCCAGCAGCCAAGGGGGGGGAGTGAGCACTGAAGCTTTCTTT. Translated, it gives CASSQGGGVSTEAFF.

The chain couples TRBV29-1 to TRBJ2-1; possible D gene TRBD2, 5 bases. The CDR3 is 12 amino acids. Per germline, CDR1 SQVTM and CDR2 ANQGSEA. Between the trimmed V and J ends, which lost 5 bases and 7 bases, there was a span of 12 bases. In nucleotides, the CDR3 is TGCAGCGTTAGAGGGAATCAGAATGAGCAGTTCTTC. Encoded protein: CSVRGNQNEQFF.

The chain combines TRBV30 with TRBJ2-1; D is possibly TRBD1 (6 bases). CDR3 size: 15 residues. Germline V CDR1 and CDR2: GTSNPN, SVGIG (reference sequence). Trimming pared 2 bases from V and 9 bases from J, leaving 20 bases between. CDR3 in amino acids: CAWSIRWGREAEQFF. The CDR3 bases are TGTGCCTGGAGTATTAGATGGGGGCGAGAAGCTGAGCAGTTCTTC.

The rearrangement joins TRBV7-2 to TRBJ1-6; perhaps TRBD1 as D (6 bases). Germline CDR1 reads SGHTA; CDR2 reads FQGNSA. This CDR3 is 15 amino acids long. V gave up 2 bases and J gave up 8 bases, with 13 bases separating them. For the CDR3, the DNA is TGTGCCAGCAGCTTACAGGGGCCCGCAGATTCACCCCTCCACTTT. Translation gives CASSLQGPADSPLHF.

The chain employs TRBV19 and TRBJ2-5; 8 bases are a match to TRBD2. Germline V gene sequence: CDR1 LNHDA, CDR2 SQIVND (reference sequence). J was trimmed by 5 bases and V by 0 bases; bases with no gene match: 8. This CDR3 contains 16 residues. The CDR3 coding sequence is TGTGCCAGTAGTATAGATGGCGGGGGGCCCGGGGAGACCCAGTACTTC. It yields the protein CASSIDGGGPGETQYF.

This chain joins TRBV19 and TRBJ2-2, with 11 bases lining up with TRBD1. This CDR3 is 15 amino acids long. V trimming: 2 bases; J trimming: 6 bases; junction bases outside the gene matches: 2. Germline V gene data show CDR1 as LNHDA and CDR2 as SQIVND (reference sequence). As DNA, the CDR3 is TGTGCCAGTAGTATACCGGGACAGGGGGCCGGGGAGCTGTTTTTT. It translates to CASSIPGQGAGELFF.

This chain joins TRBV5-4 and TRBJ2-1, with D possibly TRBD2 on 6 matching bases. V lost 2 bases and J 1 base, leaving 13 bases between the germline ends. The CDR3 length is 16 residues. CDR1 is SGHNT and CDR2 is YYREEE in the germline V gene (reference sequence). The CDR3 loop reads CASSFLGGASYNEQFF. The CDR3 nucleotides are TGTGCCAGCAGCTTTTTAGGCGGGGCTTCCTACAATGAGCAGTTCTTC.

V gene TRBV5-6 combines with J gene TRBJ2-3, with 11 positions matching TRBD2. Germline CDR1 is SGHDT and CDR2 is YYEEEE. V shed 2 bases and J 3 bases; nucleotides not matched to a gene: 8. The CDR3 sequence is 17 residues long. The CDR3 loop is CASSLVTSGVNTDTQYF. The CDR3 nucleotides are TGTGCCAGCAGCTTAGTGACTAGCGGGGTCAATACAGATACGCAGTATTTT.